The present T cell receptor (beta chain) was sequenced within a study of blood T cell repertoires in COVID-19. On the study more broadly: Researchers got acute and convalescent COVID-19 samples from the United States, Italy and Spain. Nucleic acid was either cDNA or gDNA, and it came from T cells, B-cell-depleted T cells, or PBMCs.

Study processing details: Reference gene primers were amplified, and this amplification served to estimate nucleated cell counts. The repertoire was sequenced with immunoSEQ multiplex PCR; TCRdb's copy has only in-frame clones and lacks some. D and trimming were read from the DNA, whereas the V and J calls and clone size are those reported in that table. The data contain about 220,000 clones, around four fifths of them singletons. In Seattle, patients joined the study during active infection and were tracked longitudinally. V shed 8 bases and J shed 8 bases, with 6 bases lying between them. Germline values: CDR1 MNHEY, CDR2 SVGAGI. This CDR3 has 10 amino acids.

The sequence was obtained from a woman between 70 and 85 years old with COVID-19, enrolled during active disease. What was sequenced was peripheral blood. This chain joins TRBV6-5 and TRBJ1-4; D is ambiguous. In nucleotides, the CDR3 is TGTGCCAGCGGAGGAGAAAAACTGTTTTTT. This sequence encodes CASGGEKLFF.